This passage covers 20 T cell receptor beta chains from one sample sequenced in a study of T cell clones after liver transplantation. The repertoire was sequenced with immunoSEQ multiplex PCR; TCRdb's copy has only in-frame clones and lacks some. The data contain 98,000 or so clones, around four fifths of them seen just once; the ten biggest clones take up over 0.75%. The sample consisted of CD4+ T cells from blood, taken before liver transplant. These receptor sequences come from a human donor who received a liver transplant.

The chain links TRBV28 to TRBJ2-7, with D perhaps matching TRBD1 (5 bases). V shed 8 bases and J shed 4 bases, with 12 bases lying between them. Germline V gene lookup returns CDR1 MDHEN and CDR2 SYDVKM. The CDR3 is 12 residues long. Here the CDR3 reads CASGRGEYEQYF. DNA for the CDR3: TGTGCCAGCGGAAGGGGCGAGTACGAGCAGTACTTC.

The table lists this clone with a few counts. This chain links TRBV7-3 with TRBJ2-2; possibly TRBD1 or TRBD2 for D (5 bases each). This CDR3 comprises 16 residues. CDR1 and CDR2 (germline): SGHTA, FQGTGA. Trimming took off 5 bases at V and 5 bases at J, with 18 bases between the two ends. The CDR3 nucleotides read TGTGCCAGCAGCCCCCGCTCGAGGGGTAGTACCGGGGAGCTGTTTTTT. Its translation: CASSPRSRGSTGELFF.

The rearrangement links TRBV7-2 to TRBJ2-3; D gene uncertain. Germline V CDR1 and CDR2: SGHTA, FQGNSA. CDR3 length equals 15 residues. V was cut by 1 base and J by 0 bases, with 8 bases left in between. The CDR3 nucleotides read TGTGCCAGCAGCTTAGACAGCACTAGCACAGATACGCAGTATTTT. It yields the protein CASSLDSTSTDTQYF.

This clone has a single count. CDR3 sequence: CATSRVQGMGNQPQHF. As DNA, the CDR3 is TGTGCCACCAGCAGGGTTCAGGGTATGGGCAATCAGCCCCAGCATTTT. This rearrangement joins TRBV15 to TRBJ1-5; maybe TRBD1 (5 bases). CDR3 length equals 16 residues. Deletions cut 3 bases from V and 2 bases from J, with 14 bases between. The V gene's germline CDR1 is LNHNV and CDR2 YYDKDF (reference sequence).

This chain connects TRBV10-3 to TRBJ1-2; D unclear. V was cut by 0 bases and J by 4 bases, with 18 bases left in between. Germline loops: CDR1 ENHRY, CDR2 SYGVKD. This CDR3 is 17 amino acids long. Here the CDR3 DNA reads TGTGCCATCAGTGAGTCGCTGGGGTCGCGAGTCTCCTATGGCTACACCTTC. Residues: CAISESLGSRVSYGYTF.

This clone was seen only once. J is TRBJ2-7 and V is TRBV2, with D possibly matching TRBD2 (6 bases). Germline lookup yields CDR1 SNHLY and CDR2 FYNNEI. The CDR3 runs 13 residues. Deletions cut 5 bases from V and 3 bases from J, with 11 bases between. The CDR3 sequence: CASSWRDGYEQYF. The CDR3 DNA is TGTGCCAGCAGTTGGCGGGACGGCTACGAGCAGTACTTC. The full variable domain, rest sourced from reference TRBV2 and TRBJ2-7, is EPEVTQTPSHQVTQMGQEVILRCVPISNHLYFYWYRQILGQKVEFLVSFYNNEISEKSEIFDDQFSVERPDGSNFTLKIRSTKLEDSAMYFCASSWRDGYEQYFGPGTRLTVT.

The V and J genes are TRBV11-2 and TRBJ2-2, with 8 positions matching TRBD1. The CDR3 consists of 15 residues. J was trimmed by 6 bases and V by 3 bases; bases with no gene match: 6. CDR1 and CDR2 (germline): SGHAT, FQNNGV. In DNA form, the CDR3 reads TGTGCCAGCAGCTTGTTGACAGGGGCCCCCGGGGAGCTGTTTTTT. It encodes CASSLLTGAPGELFF.

This chain uses TRBV7-8 with TRBJ1-2; D call uncertain. This CDR3 spans 14 amino acids. Trimming shortened V by 4 bases and J by 0 bases, and 9 bases separated the two germline ends. Germline assignment: CDR1 SGHVS and CDR2 FQNEAQ. The CDR3 here is CASSSRLANYGYTF. DNA of the CDR3: TGTGCCAGCAGCTCTCGTTTAGCTAACTATGGCTACACCTTC.

The V call is TRBV11-1, the J call TRBJ2-1, with D uncertain. The CDR3 contains 14 residues. Trimming cost V 2 bases and J 5 bases, with 10 bases left between them. Looked up from germline, CDR1 is SGHAT and CDR2 is FQDESV (reference sequence). The CDR3 DNA reads as TGTGCCAGCAGCTTATACGGCTACCACAATGAGCAGTTCTTC. Protein product: CASSLYGYHNEQFF.

The chain employs TRBV9 and TRBJ1-1, with D unresolved. CDR3 length: 13 amino acids. The germline gives CDR1 SGDLS, CDR2 YYNGEE. V shed 0 bases and J shed 2 bases, with 5 bases lying between them. In DNA form, the CDR3 reads TGTGCCAGCAGCGTAGAGCAAAACACTGAAGCTTTCTTT. Translating it yields CASSVEQNTEAFF.

V is TRBV5-1 and J is TRBJ2-3; TRBD2 matches at 10 bases. The CDR3 is 18 residues long. Trimming cost V 0 bases and J 1 base; bases outside gene matches: 8. CDR1 is SGHRS and CDR2 is YFSETQ in the germline V gene. CDR3: CASSLVASGSGGTDTQYF. The DNA of the CDR3 is TGCGCCAGCAGCTTGGTGGCTAGCGGGAGTGGGGGCACAGATACGCAGTATTTT.

This clone was seen repeatedly, ten times or more. V gene TRBV19 combines with J gene TRBJ2-7, with D tentatively TRBD1 (6 bases). Germline V gene sequence: CDR1 LNHDA, CDR2 SQIVND (reference sequence). The length of the CDR3 is 14 residues. Trimming pared 3 bases from V and 3 bases from J, leaving 12 bases between. In DNA form, the CDR3 reads TGTGCCAGTAGTATTGGACAGTTGAACTACGAGCAGTACTTC. It specifies CASSIGQLNYEQYF.

The J gene is TRBJ2-6, the V gene TRBV5-1; 7 bases map to TRBD1. With V trimmed by 3 bases and J by 0 bases, 0 bases remained unmatched. This CDR3 is 15 amino acids long. CDR1 and CDR2 from the germline V gene are SGHRS and YFSETQ. The CDR3, as DNA: TGCGCCAGCAGCTCAGGGGGCTCTGGGGCCAACGTCCTGACTTTC. It is translated as CASSSGGSGANVLTF.

This clone is a singleton in its sample. The chain carries TRBV7-3 and TRBJ1-1, with 7 bases identical to TRBD1. Per the germline V gene, CDR1 is SGHTA and CDR2 is FQGTGA. This CDR3 contains 16 residues. J was trimmed by 3 bases and V by 5 bases; bases with no gene match: 12. The chain's CDR3 is CASSPLDRVWDTEAFF. CDR3 nucleotides: TGTGCCAGCAGCCCCCTAGACAGGGTCTGGGACACTGAAGCTTTCTTT.

This chain links TRBV19 with TRBJ1-2; weak D call: TRBD1 (5 bases). Trimming stripped 4 bases from V and 6 bases from J, with 6 bases between. Germline lookup yields CDR1 LNHDA and CDR2 SQIVND (reference sequence). The CDR3 length is 11 residues. CDR3 residues: CASSRQNGYTF. The CDR3 nucleotides read TGTGCCAGTAGTAGACAGAATGGCTACACCTTC.

This chain connects TRBV14 to TRBJ1-2, with 7 bases lining up with TRBD1. Germline V CDR1 and CDR2: SGHDN, FVKESK. Trimming cost V 0 bases and J 6 bases; bases outside gene matches: 10. This CDR3 is 16 amino acids long. The CDR3, as DNA: TGTGCCAGCAGCCAAGAATGGGGCGGTCAGGGGGATGGCTACACCTTC. Residues: CASSQEWGGQGDGYTF.

This clone was counted between two and nine times. V and J are TRBV30 and TRBJ1-1, with D tentatively TRBD1 (6 bases). The V and J ends lost 8 bases and 5 bases respectively, with 15 bases between them. The CDR3 has 12 residues. Germline-derived CDR1 and CDR2 are GTSNPN and SVGIG (reference sequence). The chain's CDR3 is CAGEGGLTEAFF. The CDR3 nucleotides are TGTGCCGGCGAGGGGGGCCTGACTGAAGCTTTCTTT.

The chain recombines TRBV15 with TRBJ2-3, with D perhaps TRBD1 (5 bases). The CDR3 length is 16 residues. Germline V gene sequence: CDR1 LNHNV, CDR2 YYDKDF (reference sequence). V gave up 0 bases and J gave up 2 bases, with 12 bases separating them. CDR3 in DNA: TGTGCCACCAGCAGAGAAACGACAGCGCTCACAGATACGCAGTATTTT. This encodes CATSRETTALTDTQYF.

This chain links TRBV7-8 with TRBJ2-1; no firm D call. The CDR3 spans 14 residues. Deletions cut 7 bases from V and 9 bases from J, with 19 bases between. CDR1 SGHVS and CDR2 FQNEAQ come from the germline V gene. CDR3 DNA sequence: TGTGCCAGCATCACGGATGGTGTTTTGGGTGAGCAGTTCTTC. Translation: CASITDGVLGEQFF. Full variable domain (outside the CDR3, taken from reference TRBV7-8 and TRBJ2-1): GAGVSQSPRYKVAKRGQDVALRCDPISGHVSLFWYQQALGQGPEFLTYFQNEAQLDKSGLPSDRFFAERPEGSVSTLKIQRTQQEDSAVYLCASITDGVLGEQFFGPGTRLTVL.

The V call is TRBV2, the J call TRBJ2-3; D not resolved. V lost 2 bases and J lost 4, with 4 bases in between. Germline CDR1 reads SNHLY; CDR2 reads FYNNEI. This CDR3 is 12 amino acids long. The CDR3 spells CASSESADTQYF. CDR3 nucleotide sequence: TGTGCCAGCAGTGAAAGTGCAGATACGCAGTATTTT.